This T cell receptor beta chain was captured in a study of regulatory T cells in long-lasting Graves disease. Study summary: Graves' patients who were just diagnosed had used antithyroid drugs for under 3 months.

This clonotype was observed a handful of times. HTBI primers from iRepertoire and Arm-PCR of CDR3 regions yielded the TCR beta libraries. TCRdb itself ran the multiplex PCR reads through MiXCR, one entry per CDR3 protein. Of roughly 500,000 distinct CDR3 sequences in the sample, approximately 14% are singletons; the top ten hold more than 15%. Noted time point: newly diagnosed GD, antithyroid drugs for less than 3 months. The TCR library used RNA extracted from PBMCs. V shed 4 bases, J shed 1 base, and the junction held 9 bases outside the gene matches. Germline V gives CDR1 SQVTM, CDR2 ANQGSEA. The CDR3 extends over 15 amino acids. This same sample was also taken into another study, of T cells in Graves' hyperthyroidism and ophthalmopathy. According to that study: Most clonotypes expanded in thyroid above 0.001 were likewise present in blood. Through a model of 13 V-J features, ophthalmopathy was separated from stable hyperthyroidism.

The clonotype was recovered from a woman between 50 and 59 years old with Graves disease. Sequencing used peripheral blood mononuclear cells (PBMCs), obtained at new diagnosis, from a patient treated with antithyroid drugs. This sequence joins TRBV29-1 and TRBJ1-1, with TRBD1 matching 7 bases. CDR3 DNA: TGCAGCGTTGGGGAAAACAGGGGCGGGAACACTGAAGCTTTCTTT. It encodes CSVGENRGGNTEAFF. Using reference TRBV29-1 and TRBJ1-1 for the parts outside the CDR3, the full variable domain is SAVISQKPSRDICQRGTSLTIQCQVDSQVTMMFWYRQQPGQSLTLIATANQGSEATYESGFVIDKFPISRPNLTFSTLTVSNMSPEDSSIYLCSVGENRGGNTEAFFGQGTRLTVV.